The clone carrying this T cell receptor (beta chain) turned up a few times. Its antigen is still unknown. Addition of a universal primer site occurred through template switching, and cDNA carried unique molecular identifiers. TCRdb recomputed calls from the 5' RACE reads with MiXCR, one row per CDR3 protein. The table has 1.5 million to 2 million distinct CDR3 sequences, about 30% seen once. This sample was included in a study of identical twins. Study results and limitations: Zero-insertion analyses might be partly confounded by invariant T cells like MAIT and iNKT.

The V and J ends lost 6 bases and 4 bases respectively, with 19 bases between them. This CDR3 contains 14 residues. The V gene's germline CDR1 is DFQATT and CDR2 SNEGSKA (reference sequence). This chain uses TRBV20-1 with TRBJ2-7; no reliable D call. This clonotype was sampled from a newborn girl in good health. The source material was cord blood. The chain's CDR3 is CSAIGPRLFYEQYF. CDR3 in DNA: TGCAGTGCGATCGGTCCCAGGTTGTTTTACGAGCAGTACTTC.